These 2 T cell receptor beta chains share one sample of origin, sequenced in a study of T cell clonality in common variable immunodeficiency. Study-level points and caveats: Fewer deletions and N-nucleotide insertions were reportedly seen in common variable immunodeficiency TCR beta sequences.

For these receptors, no antigen is known. Using immunoSEQ multiplex PCR, the repertoire was profiled, and TCRdb retains in-frame clones only, with some absent. The repertoire consists of just under 20,000 clones, none detected only once. The specimen was peripheral blood mononuclear cells. Every receptor here comes from a human donor with common variable immunodeficiency.

This clone appeared many times. The CDR3 is CSAGTPYEQYF. The CDR3 DNA, read in part, is TGCAGTGCCGGGACACCCTACGAG. The rearrangement uses TRBV20-1 and TRBJ2-7; maybe TRBD1 (6 bases). The CDR3 extends 3 residues past the end of the read, so its final part is completed from the germline J gene. The ends were cut back, 6 bases at V and 2 bases at J, with 8 bases in the middle. Germline V gene data show CDR1 as DFQATT and CDR2 as SNEGSKA (reference sequence). This CDR3 has 11 residues.

A remark on this clone: The DNA ends 3 residues before the CDR3 does, and the rest of the CDR3 is filled in from the germline J gene. The chain couples TRBV5-1 to TRBJ1-5; 8 nucleotides align to TRBD1. Germline CDR1 is SGHRS and CDR2 is YFSETQ. With 1 base clipped from V and 1 base from J, the junction kept 1 base outside the gene matches. This CDR3 contains 15 residues. The CDR3 spells CASSLQGASNQPQHF. The covered CDR3 bases are TGCGCCAGCAGCTTGCAGGGGGCAAGCAATCAGCCC.